This T cell receptor beta chain appears in the sequencing data of a study of T-cell reconstitution after alpha-beta-depleted transplantation in children. Study results and caveats: The origin of high day-60 TCRbeta diversity in some patients lay in surviving recipient T cells and thymic progenitors. Several hundred expanded graft clones reportedly supplied alpha-beta T cells about two months after transplant. T-cell counts and diversity at one year following transplant were attributed mainly to newly produced T cells.

Researchers prepared the TCRbeta library using unique molecular identifiers, the study reports. TCRdb itself ran the PCR reads through MiXCR, one entry per CDR3 protein. The table lists hundreds of thousands of distinct CDR3 sequences, roughly 15% of them singletons, with 5% in the top ten. This clonotype was counted only a few times. Its target is not known. The CDR3 consists of 15 residues. The germline CDR1 and CDR2 sequences are MNHEY and SVGEGT. V dropped 5 bases and J dropped 4; count of bases not matched to a gene: 9. The source of this sequence is a male patient between 10 and 17 years old who had a stem cell transplant for acute lymphoblastic leukemia, so the T cells may come from the graft donor. The chain recombines TRBV6-2 or TRBV6-3 with TRBJ1-2; 8 nucleotides match TRBD1. The sequences come from PBMCs, mostly from graft donor cells, collected 360 days after TCRalphabeta/CD19-depleted stem cell transplant. The CDR3 DNA follows: TGTGCCAGCAGTCCCTGGACAGGGCAGAGCTATGGCTACACCTTC. Encoded protein: CASSPWTGQSYGYTF.